Below are 3 T cell receptor beta chains sequenced from a single sample in a study of shared clonotypes between healthy human individuals. TCRdb's copy holds only in-frame clones and misses some; the assay was immunoSEQ multiplex PCR. The sample records 1.5 million to 1.9 million clones, around 98% being singletons. The sample taken for sequencing was naive CD4+ T cells sorted from blood. The subset here: CD45RA+ positively selected. These receptors originate from a man between 25 and 39 years old in good health.

Remarks on this clone: This sample also contains other DNA sequences that code for the same CDR3. The chain is built from TRBV7-9 and TRBJ2-1; 14 nucleotides match TRBD2. V dropped 1 base and J dropped 3; count of bases not matched to a gene: 2. CDR3 length: 17 residues. Germline assignment: CDR1 SEHNR and CDR2 FQNEAQ (reference sequence). Here the CDR3 reads CASSLGGLAGVYNEQFF. The CDR3 DNA reads TGTGCCAGCAGCTTAGGGGGACTAGCGGGAGTCTACAATGAGCAGTTCTTC.

The chain links TRBV27 to TRBJ2-3; D gene ambiguous. This CDR3 spans 15 amino acids. V lost 3 bases and J 2 bases, leaving 12 bases between the germline ends. Germline V gene data show CDR1 as MNHEY and CDR2 as SMNVEV (reference sequence). CDR3 residues: CASSLVYGPTDTQYF. CDR3 DNA: TGTGCCAGCAGTTTGGTCTACGGGCCCACAGATACGCAGTATTTT.

The chain has TRBV5-1 and TRBJ2-5, with 10 bases matching TRBD2. CDR1 is SGHRS and CDR2 is YFSETQ in the germline V gene. The CDR3 length is 16 residues. Losses at the gene ends were 0 bases for V and 5 bases for J; bases not matched to a gene: 7. CDR3 sequence (DNA): TGCGCCAGCAGCTTGGCCCTAGCGGGAGAAGCGGAGACCCAGTACTTC. This translates into CASSLALAGEAETQYF.